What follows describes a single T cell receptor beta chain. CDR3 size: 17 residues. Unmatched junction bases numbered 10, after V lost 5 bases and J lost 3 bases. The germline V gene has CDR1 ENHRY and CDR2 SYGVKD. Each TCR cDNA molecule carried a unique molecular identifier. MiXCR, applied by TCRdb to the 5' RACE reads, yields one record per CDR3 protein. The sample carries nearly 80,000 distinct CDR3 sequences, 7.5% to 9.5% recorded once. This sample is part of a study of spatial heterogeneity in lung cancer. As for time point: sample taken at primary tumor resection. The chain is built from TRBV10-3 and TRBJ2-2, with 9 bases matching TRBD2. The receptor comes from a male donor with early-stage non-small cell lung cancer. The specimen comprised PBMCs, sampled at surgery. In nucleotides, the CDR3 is TGTGCCATCAGTAGAGCGGGAGGCACCATAGACACCGGGGAGCTGTTTTTT. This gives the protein CAISRAGGTIDTGELFF.